Listed here are 26 T cell receptor beta chains from one sample, sequenced in a study of human T cells and chemical hapten exposure. Time point in this sample: patch test 1, 2 weeks after DPC sensitization. The treatment was: therapeutic diphenylcyclopropenone sensitization with weekly scalp DPC. TCRdb fed the RACE reads into MiXCR, producing one record per CDR3 protein. The sample carries approximately 400,000 distinct CDR3 sequences, nearly 5% recorded once. The material sequenced was whole blood, taken in connection with sensitization to the hapten diphenylcyclopropenone (DPC). These receptors came from a woman aged 45-60 years with alopecia areata. Some clones in this sample may be carry-over from other donors' samples.

This clonotype was counted many times. This rearrangement joins TRBV28 to TRBJ1-1, with 10 bases identical to TRBD1. CDR1 is MDHEN and CDR2 is SYDVKM in the germline V gene. The CDR3 is made up of 12 amino acids. Unmatched junction bases numbered 5, after V lost 6 bases and J lost 10 bases. The CDR3 here is CASSRTGGRAFF. The CDR3 nucleotides read TGTGCCAGCAGCCGGACAGGGGGTAGAGCTTTCTTT. Variable domain in full (rest from reference TRBV28 and TRBJ1-1): DVKVTQSSRYLVKRTGEKVFLECVQDMDHENMFWYRQDPGLGLRLIYFSYDVKMKEKGDIPEGYSVSREKKERFSLILESASTNQTSMYLCASSRTGGRAFFGQGTRLTVV.

This clonotype has only a few counts. This sequence joins TRBV20-1 and TRBJ2-2, with D possibly called TRBD1 or TRBD2 (5 bases each). Germline CDR1 is DFQATT and CDR2 is SNEGSKA (reference sequence). Trimming stripped 3 bases from V and 3 bases from J, with 17 bases between. The CDR3 covers 16 residues. The CDR3 loop reads CSARRLGTLDTGELFF. CDR3 DNA: TGCAGTGCTAGGCGACTTGGGACCCTCGACACCGGGGAGCTGTTTTTT.

This clonotype has only a few counts. The chain recombines TRBV18 with TRBJ1-1; TRBD1 might be the D (5 bases). Germline-derived CDR1 and CDR2 are KGHSH and LQKENI. The V gene lost 3 bases and the J gene lost 4 bases, with 12 bases spanning the gap. CDR3 length: 14 amino acids. The CDR3 protein is CASSPGPRRTEAFF. CDR3 in DNA: TGTGCCAGCTCACCGGGACCCCGGCGCACTGAAGCTTTCTTT.

The chain uses TRBV7-2 and TRBJ1-2, with no clear D. Trimming removed 1 base at V and 1 base at J, with 10 bases between. The germline CDR1 and CDR2 sequences are SGHTA and FQGNSA. CDR3 length: 15 residues. CDR3 protein: CASSLVAVNNYGYTF. The CDR3 bases are TGTGCCAGCAGCTTAGTGGCAGTGAATAACTATGGCTACACCTTC.

This clonotype was counted only a few times. The chain employs TRBV10-3 and TRBJ2-3; 11 positions match TRBD1. CDR1 and CDR2 (germline): ENHRY, SYGVKD. J gave up 4 bases and V 6 bases, and 3 bases lay outside the gene matches. The CDR3 sequence is 14 residues long. CDR3 protein: CAIRPGQGADTQYF. CDR3 sequence (DNA): TGTGCCATCAGGCCGGGACAGGGGGCAGATACGCAGTATTTT.

For the CDR3, the DNA is TGTGCCAGCAGCTCCCGGGGCAGCCCAAATGAAAAACTGTTTTTT. It translates to CASSSRGSPNEKLFF. The gene calls are TRBV7-9 and TRBJ1-4; D perhaps matches TRBD1 (5 bases). Trimming stripped 4 bases from V and 5 bases from J, with 14 bases between. The V gene's germline CDR1 is SEHNR and CDR2 FQNEAQ (reference sequence). The length of the CDR3 is 15 residues.

V and J are TRBV6-6 and TRBJ2-1; D remains unclear. Germline CDR1 and CDR2: MNHNY and SVGAGI (reference sequence). This CDR3 has 17 amino acids. V was clipped by 0 bases and J by 8 bases, with 20 bases between them. CDR3 residues: CASSYSGSPLRPDEQFF. DNA for the CDR3: TGTGCCAGCAGTTACTCGGGCTCCCCTTTACGGCCGGATGAGCAGTTCTTC.

This clonotype was seen many times. This sequence joins TRBV4-3 and TRBJ1-1, with a weak D call TRBD1 (5 bases). The germline V gene encodes CDR1 LGHNA and CDR2 YSLEER. This CDR3 is 14 amino acids long. V lost 2 bases to trimming and J lost 6 bases, with 13 bases between them. Here the CDR3 DNA reads TGCGCCAGCAGCCAAATGTCCGCGGGGGCTGAAGCTTTCTTT. This translates into CASSQMSAGAEAFF.

The chain couples TRBV2 to TRBJ1-5; D call uncertain. The germline V and J ends were trimmed by 7 bases and 2 bases, with 6 bases remaining between them. CDR1 and CDR2 from the germline V gene are SNHLY and FYNNEI. The CDR3 is made up of 12 amino acids. Here the CDR3 reads CASKSGNQPQHF. The DNA of the CDR3 is TGTGCCAGCAAGTCAGGCAATCAGCCCCAGCATTTT.

This clonotype has ten or more counts. The chain links TRBV4-1 to TRBJ2-3; 9 nucleotides line up with TRBD1. The germline V gene encodes CDR1 MGHRA and CDR2 YSYEKL. The CDR3 is 15 amino acids. Trimming removed 3 bases from V and 4 bases from J; junction bases left unmatched: 5. The CDR3 protein is CASSHGQGSSDTQYF. The CDR3 coding sequence is TGCGCCAGCAGCCACGGACAGGGGTCTTCAGATACGCAGTATTTT.

The chain is built from TRBV24-1 and TRBJ2-2; D uncertain. This CDR3 spans 12 amino acids. Trimming removed 7 bases at V and 7 bases at J, with 9 bases between. In germline, CDR1 is KGHDR, CDR2 SFDVKD. The CDR3 here is CATSGFGGELFF. CDR3 bases: TGTGCCACCAGCGGGTTTGGCGGGGAGCTGTTTTTT.

This clonotype has more than one count but fewer than ten. The genes are TRBV4-1 and TRBJ1-2, with unresolved D. V was trimmed by 0 bases and J by 4 bases, leaving 9 bases between them. The CDR3 runs 14 residues. Looked up from germline, CDR1 is MGHRA and CDR2 is YSYEKL. CDR3 nucleotide sequence: TGCGCCAGCAGCCAAGAAAAGGGCCTCTATGGCTACACCTTC. It encodes CASSQEKGLYGYTF.

This clonotype was observed many times. The V call is TRBV6-1, the J call TRBJ2-7; no reliable D call. The V end lost 1 base, the J end lost 11 bases, and 15 bases lay between the germline ends. The germline V gene has CDR1 MNHNS and CDR2 SASEGT. The CDR3 is 13 residues long. CDR3 nucleotides: TGTGCCAGCAGTGAAGGGCAGTCCCCCAGAGAGTACTTC. The encoded protein is CASSEGQSPREYF.

V is TRBV20-1 and J is TRBJ2-1; 8 bases match TRBD2. V lost 0 bases to trimming and J lost 8 bases; unmatched junction nucleotides: 9. Germline V gene sequence: CDR1 DFQATT, CDR2 SNEGSKA (reference sequence). The CDR3 length is 15 residues. CDR3 bases: TGCAGTGCTAGAGATCTCACGGGGGGGCCGTATGAGCAGTTCTTC. It translates to CSARDLTGGPYEQFF.

This clonotype was counted at least ten times. The chain links TRBV20-1 to TRBJ2-2; D is undetermined. CDR3 length: 13 residues. CDR1 is DFQATT, CDR2 SNEGSKA, per germline (reference sequence). V lost 3 bases and J lost 2, with 7 bases in between. CDR3 sequence (DNA): TGCAGTGCTAGGGGTAGCAACACCGGGGAGCTGTTTTTT. Its protein product is CSARGSNTGELFF.

V and J are TRBV18 and TRBJ2-5; 11 bases agree with TRBD1. CDR3 length: 17 amino acids. V was clipped by 1 base and J by 5 bases; unmatched bases: 9. The V gene's germline CDR1 is KGHSH and CDR2 LQKENI. The CDR3 reads CASSPLVWDRGTETQYF. The CDR3 DNA follows: TGTGCCAGCTCACCACTCGTCTGGGACAGGGGGACGGAGACCCAGTACTTC.

This clonotype appeared many times. The gene calls are TRBV9 and TRBJ2-3, with no clear D. V dropped 3 bases and J dropped 3 bases, with 11 bases sitting between them. Germline-derived CDR1 and CDR2 are SGDLS and YYNGEE. This CDR3 is built from 14 residues. The CDR3 is CASSGGWATDTQYF. CDR3 DNA: TGTGCCAGCAGCGGTGGTTGGGCAACAGATACGCAGTATTTT.

This clonotype was counted at least ten times. The V gene is TRBV3-1, the J gene TRBJ2-1, with D unresolved. In germline, CDR1 is LGHDT, CDR2 YNNKEL (reference sequence). This CDR3 region has 12 residues. V gave up 0 bases and J gave up 9 bases, with 6 bases separating them. CDR3 bases: TGTGCCAGCAGCCAAGATTTCGGTGAGCAGTTCTTC. It translates to CASSQDFGEQFF.

This clonotype was seen many times. This rearrangement joins TRBV20-1 to TRBJ2-1; TRBD1 matches 7 bases. This CDR3 is built from 12 residues. Germline V gene lookup returns CDR1 DFQATT and CDR2 SNEGSKA (reference sequence). V lost 5 bases to trimming and J lost 7 bases; unmatched junction nucleotides: 5. The CDR3 bases are TGCAGTGCTCCCGACAGGGCGAATGAGCAGTTCTTC. Translated, it gives CSAPDRANEQFF.

The V call is TRBV29-1, the J call TRBJ2-3, with 10 bases lining up with TRBD2. The ends lost 4 bases at V and 2 bases at J; junction bases unmatched: 15. The V gene's germline CDR1 is SQVTM and CDR2 ANQGSEA. The CDR3 spans 18 residues. CDR3 sequence (DNA): TGCAGCGTTGCAGGGATTTTAGCGGGAGGAGGGGCCACAGATACGCAGTATTTT. It yields the protein CSVAGILAGGGATDTQYF.

In this sample, this clonotype turned up many times. The rearrangement joins TRBV5-6 to TRBJ2-2; no clear D. This CDR3 spans 13 amino acids. V was shortened by 2 bases and J by 4 bases, with 6 bases between the two germline ends. CDR1 is SGHDT and CDR2 is YYEEEE in the germline V gene. The CDR3 DNA reads as TGTGCCAGCAGCTTTAGCATCACCGGGGAGCTGTTTTTT. Its translation: CASSFSITGELFF. The full variable domain, completed using reference TRBV5-6 and TRBJ2-2, is DAGVTQSPTHLIKTRGQQVTLRCSPKSGHDTVSWYQQALGQGPQFIFQYYEEEERQRGNFPDRFSGHQFPNYSSELNVNALLLGDSALYLCASSFSITGELFFGEGSRLTVL.

V usage is TRBV9 and J usage is TRBJ1-6; no clear D. The V gene's germline CDR1 is SGDLS and CDR2 YYNGEE. V was clipped by 4 bases and J by 9 bases, with 8 bases between them. This CDR3 has 12 residues. In nucleotides, the CDR3 is TGTGCCAGCAGCTCGTCTGGTTCACCCCTCCACTTT. Translation gives CASSSSGSPLHF. The variable domain in full, with the rest retrieved from reference TRBV9 and TRBJ1-6, is DSGVTQTPKHLITATGQRVTLRCSPRSGDLSVYWYQQSLDQGLQFLIQYYNGEERAKGNILERFSAQQFPDLHSELNLSSLELGDSALYFCASSSSGSPLHFGNGTRLTVT.

Only a few counts were recorded for this clonotype. CDR3 region: CASSYRTSGGAGEQFF. The DNA of the CDR3 is TGTGCCAGCAGCTACCGGACTAGCGGGGGGGCGGGCGAGCAGTTCTTC. V gene TRBV7-8 combines with J gene TRBJ2-1; TRBD2 matches 15 bases. The germline V gene has CDR1 SGHVS and CDR2 FQNEAQ. The V and J ends lost 4 bases and 10 bases, in that order; junction bases with no gene match: 8. The CDR3 totals 16 residues.

This clonotype was observed a handful of times. The J gene is TRBJ1-6, the V gene TRBV12-3 or TRBV12-4; no definite D call. This CDR3 region has 14 residues. The V and J ends lost 2 bases and 4 bases respectively, with 6 bases between them. CDR3 sequence: CASSLYGYNSPLHF. In nucleotides, the CDR3 is TGTGCCAGCAGTTTATACGGTTATAATTCACCCCTCCACTTT.

This clonotype has at least ten counts. V and J are TRBV6-5 and TRBJ2-1; either TRBD1 or TRBD2 may supply D (5 bases each). The germline V gene has CDR1 MNHEY and CDR2 SVGAGI. Trimming removed 5 bases from V and 6 bases from J, with 14 bases in between. The CDR3 has 14 amino acids. The CDR3 sequence is CASSLLDGANEQFF. The CDR3 DNA is TGTGCCAGCAGTCTACTGGACGGGGCCAATGAGCAGTTCTTC.

In this sample, this clonotype turned up many times. V gene TRBV12-3 or TRBV12-4 combines with J gene TRBJ1-5, with a tentative D call TRBD1 (5 bases). V shed 7 bases and J shed 3 bases, with 13 bases lying between them. The CDR3 extends over 14 amino acids. Here the CDR3 reads CASTDGGDNQPQHF. CDR3 sequence (DNA): TGTGCCAGCACCGACGGGGGTGACAATCAGCCCCAGCATTTT.